This is a list of T cell receptor beta chains from one sample in a study of CD8 T cells in Susac syndrome. TCRdb redid the calling of the immunoSEQ multiplex PCR reads with MiXCR, one entry per CDR3 protein. Of some 110,000 distinct CDR3 sequences listed, around 94% were seen once; the top ten hold about 0.29%. Sequences were obtained from CD8+ T cells from PBMCs. These receptors all stem from a human donor with Susac syndrome. Both conserved end residues are part of each CDR3. A D gene is named only where the DNA matches it firmly. Rows give clone size only sometimes, using once, few, many, or a class for an expanded clone.

V gene	J gene	D gene	clone size	CDR3 protein	CDR3 DNA
TRBV29-1	TRBJ2-1	.	.	CSVVGRGKNNEQFF	TGCAGCGTTGTTGGCAGGGGCAAAAACAATGAGCAGTTCTTC
TRBV10-3	TRBJ2-7	.	.	CATHAAEGLNEQYF	TGTGCCACCCATGCGGCGGAGGGGCTCAACGAGCAGTACTTC
TRBV3-1	TRBJ1-5	.	.	CASSDDRSNQPQHF	TGTGCCAGCAGCGACGACAGGAGCAATCAGCCCCAGCATTTT
TRBV12-3/TRBV12-4	TRBJ1-2	TRBD1	.	CASSTLQGDGYTF	TGTGCCAGCAGTACCCTACAGGGGGATGGCTACACCTTC
TRBV11-2	TRBJ1-1	.	.	CASSLIKVDTEAFF	TGTGCCAGCAGCTTAATAAAAGTGGACACTGAAGCTTTCTTT
TRBV6-1	TRBJ1-2	.	.	CASSEGPTVDSYTF	TGTGCCAGCAGTGAAGGACCTACAGTAGATAGCTACACCTTC
TRBV4-1	TRBJ1-1	.	.	CASSARYEGNTEAFF	TGCGCCAGCAGCGCAAGATACGAGGGGAACACTGAAGCTTTCTTT
TRBV29-1	TRBJ1-3	TRBD1	.	CSVVPTGDSGNTIYF	TGCAGCGTAGTCCCGACAGGGGATAGTGGAAACACCATATATTTT
TRBV4-1	TRBJ2-3	.	once	CASSQEDSGTDTQYF	TGCGCCAGCAGCCAAGAAGATTCTGGCACAGATACGCAGTATTTT
TRBV6-5	TRBJ1-1	.	.	CASSRQPGTEAFF	TGTGCCAGCAGTAGACAGCCCGGCACTGAAGCTTTCTTT
TRBV27	TRBJ2-2	.	.	CASSPSTRPNTGELFF	TGTGCCAGCAGTCCCTCGACGAGGCCGAACACCGGGGAGCTGTTTTTT
TRBV29-1	TRBJ2-1	TRBD1	once	CSVRSGGGLGEQFF	TGCAGCGTTCGGTCAGGGGGCGGTTTGGGTGAGCAGTTCTTC
TRBV29-1	TRBJ2-7	.	.	CSVEEGARAEQYF	TGCAGCGTTGAGGAGGGGGCGAGGGCCGAGCAGTACTTC
TRBV7-9	TRBJ1-6	.	once	CASSLGGTYNSPLHF	TGTGCCAGCAGCTTAGGGGGGACTTATAATTCACCCCTCCACTTT
TRBV20-1	TRBJ2-7	.	.	CSAKTGSWYEQYF	TGCAGTGCTAAAACGGGGTCTTGGTACGAGCAGTACTTC
TRBV12-3/TRBV12-4	TRBJ2-5	TRBD2	.	CASSPGLKETQYF	TGTGCCAGCAGCCCGGGACTAAAAGAGACCCAGTACTTC
TRBV5-6	TRBJ1-2	.	few	CASSSGDYGYTF	TGTGCCAGCAGCTCAGGAGACTATGGCTACACCTTC
TRBV7-9	TRBJ2-6	TRBD2	.	CASSPRSGGSSGANVLTF	TGTGCCAGCAGCCCCCGTAGCGGGGGGAGCTCTGGGGCCAACGTCCTGACTTTC
TRBV29-1	TRBJ1-4	TRBD1	.	CSVYRQGYSEKLFF	TGCAGCGTTTATCGACAGGGATATAGTGAAAAACTGTTTTTT
TRBV14	TRBJ2-1	.	.	CASSQSELAAHRFF	TGTGCCAGCAGCCAAAGTGAATTAGCGGCCCATCGGTTCTTC
TRBV27	TRBJ2-1	.	.	CASSLMFGQIPYNEQFF	TGTGCCAGCAGCCTTATGTTTGGACAGATCCCCTACAATGAGCAGTTCTTC
TRBV6-2/TRBV6-3	TRBJ1-5	.	.	CASSAGVWNQPQHF	TGTGCCAGCAGCGCAGGGGTGTGGAATCAGCCCCAGCATTTT
TRBV19	TRBJ1-1	TRBD1	.	CASSSRDRGEAFF	TGTGCCAGTAGTTCCCGGGACAGGGGGGAAGCTTTCTTT
TRBV4-3	TRBJ1-6	.	.	CASSQSTMGDNSPLHF	TGCGCCAGCAGCCAATCTACCATGGGGGATAATTCACCCCTCCACTTT
TRBV5-4	TRBJ2-3	.	.	CASSLAGDHTDTQYF	TGTGCCAGCAGCTTGGCAGGGGACCACACAGATACGCAGTATTTT